A selection of T cell receptor beta chains follows, all from one sample in a study of beta chain features in type 1 diabetes. Method: immunoSEQ multiplex PCR; TCRdb's copy keeps in-frame clones and lacks some. The sample shows about 930,000 clones, roughly 16% of them seen only once. Sequencing was performed on naive CD4+ T cells from blood. Receptors were obtained from a woman aged 18-29 years in good health. Both conserved end residues are part of each CDR3. The D gene is left open where the match is weak. Clone size is not always given. Where it is, it says once, few, many or a class for expanded clones.

j_gene | v_gene | d_gene | abundance | CDR3nt | CDR3aa
TRBJ2-1 | TRBV5-6 | NA | NA | TGTGCCAGCAGTCCGGACGCGGGATCGATTTACAATGAGCAGTTCTTC | CASSPDAGSIYNEQFF
TRBJ2-7 | TRBV20-1 | NA | NA | TGCAGTGCTAGAGGGTTGAGCGAGCAGTACTTC | CSARGLSEQYF
TRBJ2-7 | TRBV28 | TRBD2 | few | TGTGCCAGCAGTTTATACGGGAGGGCCCCAGAGCAGTACTTC | CASSLYGRAPEQYF
TRBJ2-4 | TRBV5-4 | NA | few | TGTGCCAGCAGCGATCCGGGACTAAACATTCAGTACTTC | CASSDPGLNIQYF
TRBJ2-6 | TRBV28 | NA | NA | TGTGCCAGCAGTGAACAGGGCACCGGGGCCAACGTCCTGACTTTC | CASSEQGTGANVLTF
TRBJ2-1 | TRBV7-9 | TRBD2 | few | TGTGCCAGCAGCCCCCCCGGCGGGAGGACCAACAATGAGCAGTTCTTC | CASSPPGGRTNNEQFF
TRBJ2-3 | TRBV29-1 | TRBD2 | NA | TGCAGCGTTACGGGGGTAGCGGGAGTAACCGATACGCAGTATTTT | CSVTGVAGVTDTQYF
TRBJ2-5 | TRBV15 | NA | NA | TGTGCCACCAGCTCACCGTCCGTAGGCCAAGAGACCCAGTACTTC | CATSSPSVGQETQYF
TRBJ1-2 | TRBV7-2 | NA | few | TGTGCCAGCAGCGCCCAGGGGAGGAGTGGCTACACCTTC | CASSAQGRSGYTF
TRBJ1-4 | TRBV9 | TRBD1 | NA | TGTGCCAGCAGCGTAGGTCCCAGGACAGGGTACGAAAAACTGTTTTTT | CASSVGPRTGYEKLFF
TRBJ2-2 | TRBV29-1 | NA | NA | TGCAGCGTTGAAGATTCTAGGTCCGGGGAGCTGTTTTTT | CSVEDSRSGELFF
TRBJ2-3 | TRBV5-4 | NA | NA | TGTGCCAGCAGCTCCAGGACTAGCACAGATACGCAGTATTTT | CASSSRTSTDTQYF
TRBJ1-5 | TRBV5-1 | TRBD1 | few | TGCGCCAGCAGCTTTTCAGGGGGTCAGCCCCAGCATTTT | CASSFSGGQPQHF
TRBJ2-5 | TRBV7-3 | NA | NA | TGTGCCAGCAGCTTAGAGCGCGGCCAAGAGACCCAGTACTTC | CASSLERGQETQYF
TRBJ1-1 | TRBV10-3 | NA | few | TGTGCCATGAGCACAGGGACCAACACTGAAGCTTTCTTT | CAMSTGTNTEAFF
TRBJ2-7 | TRBV9 | NA | NA | TGTGCCAGCAGCGTATTGGACCAGGGCGCCCACGAGCAGTACTTC | CASSVLDQGAHEQYF
TRBJ2-2 | TRBV9 | NA | NA | TGTGCCAGCAGCGTAGGAGTCACCGGGGAGCTGTTTTTT | CASSVGVTGELFF
TRBJ2-7 | TRBV4-2 | TRBD2 | few | TGTGCCAGCAGCCAAGCGTGGAGCGGGGGTACCTACGAGCAGTACTTC | CASSQAWSGGTYEQYF
TRBJ2-7 | TRBV10-3 | NA | NA | TGTGCCACCTCCCAAGCGAGGGCGGTTTACGAGCAGTACTTC | CATSQARAVYEQYF
TRBJ2-5 | TRBV10-3 | TRBD1 | NA | TGTGCCATCAGTTTACAAGGGGGCATGCAGACCCAGTACTTC | CAISLQGGMQTQYF
TRBJ2-5 | TRBV5-1 | TRBD2 | NA | TGCGCCAGCAGCCCCCGGGTGTCGGCGGGAGGGGAGACCCAGTACTTC | CASSPRVSAGGETQYF
TRBJ2-5 | TRBV7-3 | NA | NA | TGTGCCAGCAGCCACCGACCAGGAGAGACCCAGTACTTC | CASSHRPGETQYF
TRBJ2-1 | TRBV4-1 | NA | few | TGCGCCAGCAGCCAAGATAGGGGGGTTGCGGGCAATGAGCAGTTCTTC | CASSQDRGVAGNEQFF
TRBJ2-7 | TRBV6-1 | NA | NA | TGTGCCAGCAGTGAAGGGCGGGATGCCTACGAGCAGTACTTC | CASSEGRDAYEQYF
TRBJ2-7 | TRBV15 | NA | few | TGTGCCACCAGCAGAGGGGTAGCGGATTACGAGCAGTACTTC | CATSRGVADYEQYF
TRBJ1-4 | TRBV28 | NA | once | TGTGCCAGCAGTTCAACCCGGCTTGCAACTAATGAAAAACTGTTTTTT | CASSSTRLATNEKLFF
TRBJ1-4 | TRBV28 | NA | NA | TGTGCCAGCAGTTTCCCTACAATAGGGGAGGAAAAACTGTTTTTT | CASSFPTIGEEKLFF
TRBJ2-7 | TRBV28 | NA | few | TGTGCCAGCAGTTTAAATTGGCACGAGCAGTACTTC | CASSLNWHEQYF
TRBJ2-1 | TRBV6-1 | TRBD2 | few | TGTGCCAGCAGTGGACCCAGCGGGAGCTCCTACAATGAGCAGTTCTTC | CASSGPSGSSYNEQFF
TRBJ2-1 | TRBV11-1 | NA | NA | TGTGCCAGCGCCGACCCGGGACGGAAGAATTGGCAGTTCTTC | CASADPGRKNWQFF
TRBJ2-3 | TRBV11-2 | NA | NA | TGTGCCAGCAGCTTAGCGGGCTCCTCGGCGCAGTATTTT | CASSLAGSSAQYF
TRBJ2-2 | TRBV9 | NA | few | TGTGCCAGCAGCCCAACTAGTGGAGGGGATCGAACCGGGGAGCTGTTTTTT | CASSPTSGGDRTGELFF
TRBJ2-5 | TRBV6-5 | TRBD2 | few | TGTGCCAGCAGTTTTAGCGGGAGGAGGAAGACCCAGTACTTC | CASSFSGRRKTQYF
TRBJ2-1 | TRBV6-6 | TRBD1 | few | TGTGCCAGCAGTTACGTTCCGGGACAGGGGGCTGGTGAGCAGTTCTTC | CASSYVPGQGAGEQFF
TRBJ1-1 | TRBV5-1 | NA | NA | TGCGCCAGCAGCTTGGTTCAGGGAAGTGCTGAAGCTTTCTTT | CASSLVQGSAEAFF
TRBJ2-1 | TRBV7-9 | TRBD2 | NA | TGTGCCAGCAGCACGGGGACTAGCGGGAGCAATGAGCAGTTCTTC | CASSTGTSGSNEQFF
TRBJ1-2 | TRBV15 | NA | few | TGTGCCACCAGCAGAGATGTAGGCAAAGCTAACTATGGCTACACCTTC | CATSRDVGKANYGYTF
TRBJ2-1 | TRBV9 | NA | NA | TGTGCCAGCAGCGTAGCGGGAGTATTCTACAATGAGCAGTTCTTC | CASSVAGVFYNEQFF
TRBJ2-5 | TRBV12-5 | NA | NA | TGTGCTAGTGGTTTGGGCGTTGGGGAGACCCAGTACTTC | CASGLGVGETQYF
TRBJ1-2 | TRBV4-2 | NA | few | TGTGCCAGCAGCCAAGTCTTTAGGACGGGACTCGGCTACACCTTC | CASSQVFRTGLGYTF
TRBJ1-4 | TRBV7-2 | NA | NA | TGTGCCAGCAGCGCGGCGGGTCGGGGAGAAAAACTGTTTTTT | CASSAAGRGEKLFF
TRBJ1-1 | TRBV6-6 | NA | NA | TGTGCCAGCAGACCCGGACAGAACACTGAAGCTTTCTTT | CASRPGQNTEAFF
TRBJ1-1 | TRBV12-5 | NA | few | TGTGCTAGTGGTTCTCAGGGTTACACTGAAGCTTTCTTT | CASGSQGYTEAFF
TRBJ2-7 | TRBV9 | NA | NA | TGTGCCAGCAGCCCGAGGCCCTACGAGCAGTACTTC | CASSPRPYEQYF
TRBJ2-3 | TRBV7-2 | NA | NA | TGTGCCAGCAGCTTAGGGTGGAATACGCAGTATTTT | CASSLGWNTQYF